This TCR beta chain comes out of a study of blood T cell repertoires in COVID-19. The J segment lost 7 bases and the V segment lost 2 bases, leaving 4 bases of the junction unmatched. CDR1 and CDR2 (germline): SEHNR, FQNEAQ (reference sequence). The CDR3 sequence is 14 residues long. TCRdb's table, derived via immunoSEQ multiplex PCR, lists solely in-frame clones and lacks some. Among 120,000 to 150,000 clones, 88% were seen once, and the ten largest hold roughly a tenth. The chain uses TRBV7-9 and TRBJ2-1, with 8 bases that match TRBD1. The TCR originated in a middle-aged man with active or convalescent COVID-19. The sequencing sample was made of peripheral blood. Here the CDR3 DNA reads TGTGCCAGCAGCTTAAGGACAGGGAGGAATGAGCAGTTCTTC. This encodes CASSLRTGRNEQFF.